What follows is one T cell receptor (beta chain) and its context. At least ten counts were recorded for this clonotype. Its antigen is currently not known. No base qualities exist here, and no much larger clone lies one base off it. To prepare the library, RT-PCR was applied. Sequencing instrument: NextSeq 550. In-frame beta chains were kept once TCRdb had trimmed the public reads at Q25 with fastp and called clones with MiXCR. CDR3 protein sequences are deduplicated, and each keeps its most common genes and DNA. Within this sample are about 87,000 distinct CDR3 sequences, with roughly 5.2% of them counted one time only. Clones ranked in the top ten supply about 2.5% of the sample. The CDR3 starts with the cysteine, ends with the phenylalanine, and has 16 residues. This entry keeps only the CDR3 DNA: 48 bases, framed from base 1. CDR1 and CDR2 were assigned from the germline V gene as SNHLY and FYNNEI. Trimming takes 6 bases off V and 0 bases off J; junction bases not matched to a gene: 8.

The data derive from a study of patients and donors after allogeneic stem cell transplantation (dated by TCRdb to 2018 to 2020). Specimen: blood, either unsorted or a sorted T cell fraction (not recorded which). Here the chain combines TRBV2 and TRBJ2-4, with TRBD1 matching 7 junction bases. This clonotype was obtained from a human donor who was either an allogeneic HSCT recipient or a stem cell or donor lymphocyte infusion donor (not recorded which). It is not recorded whose cells these are; they may come from a transplant donor. The DNA sequence is given as TGTGCCAGCAGACGTGGGACAGCGAGAGCCAAAAACATTCAGTACTTC. Its protein reads: CASRRGTARAKNIQYF.